This section outlines one TCR beta chain sequence together with its context. Its target is not known. This sample stems from a study of OX40 agonist ivuxolimab in advanced cancers. For the study at large: Patients with prior anti-PD-1, anti-PD-L1 or anti-CTLA-4 therapy were eligible; 40% had some. Study-level findings and limits: At 0.1-3.0 mg/kg, partial responders had clonal expansion among the lowest observed. The authors did not determine the antigen specificity of the expanded peripheral T cells.

With 6 bases clipped from V and 2 bases from J, the junction kept 8 bases outside the gene matches. CDR3 length: 16 residues. Germline lookup yields CDR1 LNHDA and CDR2 SQIVND (reference sequence). Here immunoSEQ multiplex PCR was the method, and the copy in TCRdb shows in-frame clones only, minus some. The sample has over 60,000 clones, roughly nine tenths seen once; the top ten hold around 1.8%. This specimen was CD4+ or CD8+ T cells sorted from blood, taken in a trial of the OX40 agonist ivuxolimab. V is TRBV19 and J is TRBJ1-3, with TRBD1 identical over 9 bases. The sequence was obtained from an adult with an advanced solid tumor such as melanoma, head and neck, liver or kidney cancer. The CDR3 region has the DNA TGTGCCAGTAGGAATTCCGGGACAGGGCCTGGAAACACCATATATTTT. This gives the protein CASRNSGTGPGNTIYF.